The clone carrying this T cell receptor (beta chain) has a handful of counts. The antigen is undetermined. This sample is part of a study of shared clonotypes between healthy human individuals. V was trimmed by 3 bases and J by 9 bases, leaving 15 bases between them. This CDR3 has 14 amino acids. The V gene's germline CDR1 is SNHLY and CDR2 FYNNEI. Researchers divided each subset's genomic DNA evenly across several immunoSEQ plates. Produced via immunoSEQ multiplex PCR; TCRdb's table is partial and in-frame only. Here the sample spans around 2.5 million clones, approximately 94% being singletons. Whole-study findings and limits: Several donors had 5% to 6.5% of their naive CD4 clonotypes in common.

Sequenced: naive CD4+ T cells from PBMCs. Subset denoted: CD45RA+ positively selected. The receptor comes from a young man in good health. Some clones in this sample may be carry-over from other donors' samples. The V gene is TRBV2, the J gene TRBJ1-5; a weak D match, TRBD1 (5 bases). CDR3 amino acids: CASSEDGGVRPQHF. The CDR3 DNA sequence: TGTGCCAGCAGTGAGGATGGGGGAGTTCGGCCCCAGCATTTT. Complete variable domain (other parts from reference TRBV2 and TRBJ1-5): EPEVTQTPSHQVTQMGQEVILRCVPISNHLYFYWYRQILGQKVEFLVSFYNNEISEKSEIFDDQFSVERPDGSNFTLKIRSTKLEDSAMYFCASSEDGGVRPQHFGDGTRLSIL.